A selection of T cell receptor beta chains follows, all from one sample in a study of cytomegalovirus exposure and HLA in healthy donors. Clones were read by immunoSEQ multiplex PCR, and TCRdb kept only the in-frame ones, dropping some. Of 150,000 or so clones listed, 86% are singletons. Sample: PBMCs. The receptors here all came from a man in his late teens or twenties in good health and CMV-seropositive. CDR3s include the opening cysteine and the closing phenylalanine or tryptophan. D genes are given only for firm matches. Clone size is not always given. Where it is, it says once, few, many or a class for expanded clones.

length,V,J,size,D,CDR3,DNA
16,TRBV19,TRBJ2-3,.,TRBD2,CASSISAGGLTDTQYF,TGTGCCAGTAGTATCAGCGCGGGAGGCCTCACAGATACGCAGTATTTT
15,TRBV30,TRBJ2-6,.,.,CAWTRTGSGANVLTF,TGTGCCTGGACTCGAACAGGCTCTGGGGCCAACGTCCTGACTTTC
15,TRBV2,TRBJ2-1,.,.,CASSEGRESYNEQFF,TGTGCCAGCAGTGAAGGGAGGGAGTCCTACAATGAGCAGTTCTTC
21,TRBV5-1,TRBJ1-1,.,TRBD1,CASSRTGTEARRLPMNTEAFF,TGCGCCAGCAGCCGTACCGGGACAGAGGCCCGCCGATTACCCATGAACACTGAAGCTTTCTTT
13,TRBV5-4,TRBJ1-1,.,TRBD1,CASSSQGQGEAFF,TGTGCCAGCAGCTCCCAAGGACAGGGAGAAGCTTTCTTT
16,TRBV27,TRBJ1-1,.,.,CASSPRSGGPGTEAFF,TGTGCCAGCAGTCCCCGGAGCGGAGGCCCGGGCACTGAAGCTTTCTTT
15,TRBV5-6,TRBJ2-7,.,TRBD2,CASSLSGGLPYEQYF,TGTGCCAGCAGCTTGAGCGGGGGCCTCCCCTACGAGCAGTACTTC
15,TRBV7-3,TRBJ2-3,.,TRBD1,CASSKGTGWKDTQYF,TGTGCCAGCAGCAAAGGGACAGGGTGGAAAGATACGCAGTATTTT
14,TRBV6-1,TRBJ2-3,.,.,CASSTTGSTDTQYF,TGTGCCAGCAGTACGACAGGTTCCACAGATACGCAGTATTTT
14,TRBV7-2,TRBJ2-3,many,.,CASSLGAGGDTQYF,TGTGCCAGCAGCTTAGGAGCAGGAGGGGATACGCAGTATTTT
12,TRBV29-1,TRBJ1-4,.,.,CSGGHANEKLFF,TGCAGCGGCGGACACGCTAATGAAAAACTGTTTTTT
17,TRBV5-1,TRBJ2-5,.,.,CASSSSRRSSSQETQYF,TGCGCCAGCAGCTCGTCCCGGAGGTCTAGCAGCCAAGAGACCCAGTACTTC
13,TRBV7-2,TRBJ2-5,.,.,CASSLVKQETQYF,TGTGCCAGCAGCTTAGTTAAACAAGAGACCCAGTACTTC
12,TRBV5-4,TRBJ1-1,.,.,CASSPGSPEAFF,TGTGCCAGCAGCCCAGGATCCCCAGAAGCTTTCTTT
13,TRBV28,TRBJ1-6,.,TRBD1,CASRGTANSPLHF,TGTGCCAGCAGAGGGACAGCAAATTCACCCCTCCACTTT
12,TRBV10-3,TRBJ1-1,.,.,CAISERGAEAFF,TGTGCCATCAGTGAGCGCGGGGCTGAAGCTTTCTTT
16,TRBV15,TRBJ1-3,.,TRBD1,CATSPGDRGIRGTIYF,TGTGCCACCAGCCCTGGGGACAGGGGCATCCGGGGCACCATATATTTT
13,TRBV27,TRBJ1-2,.,TRBD1,CASRGDRGYGYTF,TGTGCCAGCAGGGGGGACAGGGGTTACGGCTACACCTTC
13,TRBV10-2,TRBJ1-2,many,.,CASSEQLNYGYTF,TGCGCCAGCAGTGAACAGCTCAACTATGGCTACACCTTC
16,TRBV13,TRBJ1-5,once,.,CASSSTRGGEFQPQHF,TGTGCCAGCAGCTCCACGAGAGGGGGAGAGTTTCAGCCCCAGCATTTT
14,TRBV28,TRBJ2-3,.,.,CASRPAGFTDTQYF,TGTGCCAGCCGCCCGGCGGGCTTCACAGATACGCAGTATTTT
15,TRBV5-5,TRBJ2-1,.,TRBD2,CASSVTSDTGNEQFF,TGTGCCAGCAGCGTCACTAGCGACACGGGGAATGAGCAGTTCTTC
16,TRBV27,TRBJ2-7,.,TRBD2,CASSPIGGGLAYEQYF,TGTGCCAGCAGTCCCATCGGGGGGGGGCTGGCCTACGAGCAGTACTTC
16,TRBV4-3,TRBJ2-2,.,TRBD2,CASSPTSGGVYGELFF,TGCGCCAGCAGCCCGACTAGCGGGGGGGTGTACGGGGAGCTGTTTTTT
13,TRBV18,TRBJ2-7,.,TRBD1,CASSPRTGYEQYF,TGTGCCAGCTCACCCCGGACAGGCTACGAGCAGTACTTC
17,TRBV18,TRBJ1-3,.,.,CASSPPQGPLSGNTIYF,TGTGCCAGCTCACCACCCCAGGGTCCCCTCTCTGGAAACACCATATATTTT
14,TRBV19,TRBJ2-7,.,TRBD1,CASSMGTGDYEQYF,TGTGCCAGTAGTATGGGGACAGGGGACTACGAGCAGTACTTC
13,TRBV27,TRBJ2-7,.,.,CASSLLPGSEQYF,TGTGCCAGCAGTTTATTACCAGGGTCGGAGCAGTACTTC
14,TRBV7-2,TRBJ2-5,.,TRBD2,CASSLIAGGETQYF,TGTGCCAGCAGCTTAATAGCGGGGGGTGAGACCCAGTACTTC
13,TRBV5-6,TRBJ1-2,.,.,CASSLGGLDGYTF,TGTGCCAGCAGCTTGGGGGGCCTGGATGGCTACACCTTC
14,TRBV5-1,TRBJ2-3,.,TRBD1,CASSLPGGADTQYF,TGCGCCAGCAGCTTGCCAGGGGGCGCAGATACGCAGTATTTT
15,TRBV2,TRBJ2-7,few,.,CASSEAAGPFYEQYF,TGTGCCAGCAGTGAGGCAGCGGGTCCCTTCTACGAGCAGTACTTC
13,TRBV30,TRBJ2-6,.,.,CAWSFSGANVLTF,TGTGCCTGGAGCTTTTCTGGGGCCAACGTCCTGACTTTC
14,TRBV13,TRBJ2-1,.,.,CASSAMVGRNEQFF,TGTGCCAGCAGCGCTATGGTGGGGAGAAATGAGCAGTTCTTC
14,TRBV5-1,TRBJ2-5,.,TRBD2,CATSSPGGQETQYF,TGCGCCACCTCCTCCCCCGGGGGGCAAGAGACCCAGTACTTC
15,TRBV5-4,TRBJ1-2,.,.,CASRDPGVTNYGYTF,TGTGCCAGCAGGGACCCAGGGGTTACTAACTATGGCTACACCTTC
17,TRBV5-1,TRBJ2-3,.,TRBD2,CASSPHIAGGSTDTQYF,TGCGCCAGCAGCCCCCACATAGCGGGGGGTAGCACAGATACGCAGTATTTT
9,TRBV25-1,TRBJ2-7,few,.,CASSAPGRF,TGTGCCAGCAGTGCTCCTGGCCGCTTC
17,TRBV7-9,TRBJ2-1,.,TRBD2,CASSPNYGAGGLNEQFF,TGTGCCAGCAGCCCGAACTATGGGGCGGGAGGGCTTAATGAGCAGTTCTTC
17,TRBV14,TRBJ1-6,.,TRBD1,CASSPQTGPGYNSPLHF,TGTGCCAGCAGCCCTCAGACAGGGCCGGGCTATAATTCACCCCTCCACTTT
12,TRBV5-4,TRBJ1-3,.,TRBD1,CASSLGQGDTYF,TGTGCCAGCAGCTTGGGACAGGGGGACACGTATTTT
15,TRBV10-3,TRBJ2-5,medium-sized,TRBD2,CAISIAGGPVETQYF,TGTGCCATCAGTATAGCGGGAGGGCCGGTAGAGACCCAGTACTTC
15,TRBV6-1,TRBJ1-3,.,TRBD1,CASSHDRGYGNTIYF,TGTGCCAGCAGCCACGACAGGGGATATGGAAACACCATATATTTT
16,TRBV27,TRBJ2-5,.,.,CASSLAGVLLQETQYF,TGTGCCAGCAGTCTCGCCGGGGTCCTACTTCAAGAGACCCAGTACTTC
15,TRBV6-5,TRBJ2-3,once,TRBD2,CASSYGRGVTDTQYF,TGTGCCAGCAGTTACGGGCGGGGGGTTACAGATACGCAGTATTTT
12,TRBV18,TRBJ2-5,.,.,CASSPFEETQYF,TGTGCCAGCTCACCTTTCGAAGAGACCCAGTACTTC
16,TRBV5-5,TRBJ1-5,once,.,CASSLASAGPEQPQHF,TGTGCCAGCAGCTTGGCCTCGGCGGGCCCGGAACAGCCCCAGCATTTT